The 12 T cell receptor beta chains in this list originate from one sample, sequenced in a study of shared clonotypes between healthy human individuals. Clones were read by immunoSEQ multiplex PCR, and TCRdb kept only the in-frame ones, dropping some. The sample includes 2,100,000 or so clones, nearly 97% of them seen just once. Sequenced sample: naive CD4+ T cells sorted from blood. The subset denotes: CD45RA+ positively selected. The origin of the receptors is a man younger than 35 in good health.

V usage is TRBV29-1 and J usage is TRBJ2-3; 9 bases fit TRBD2. Germline CDR1 SQVTM, CDR2 ANQGSEA. The V and J ends lost 0 bases and 1 base, in that order; junction bases with no gene match: 2. This CDR3 contains 15 residues. The CDR3 coding sequence is TGCAGCGTTGAAGACAGACTAGCGGGCACAGATACGCAGTATTTT. This codes for CSVEDRLAGTDTQYF.

Worth noting for this clone: Other DNA variants within this sample encode the same CDR3. The chain has TRBV6-5 and TRBJ1-6, with TRBD1 matching over 8 bases. Germline loops: CDR1 MNHEY, CDR2 SVGAGI. CDR3 length equals 14 residues. The trim removed 5 bases at V and 5 bases at J, leaving 2 bases unmatched. The CDR3 region is CASSRDRNNSPLHF. CDR3 coding DNA: TGTGCCAGCAGTAGGGACAGGAATAATTCACCCCTCCACTTT.

The V call is TRBV29-1, the J call TRBJ2-3; TRBD1 aligns across 7 bases. CDR3 length: 15 amino acids. Looked up from germline, CDR1 is SQVTM and CDR2 is ANQGSEA. The trim removed 7 bases at V and 1 base at J, leaving 11 bases unmatched. This CDR3 reads CSARTGTLGTDTQYF. For the CDR3, the DNA is TGCAGCGCTAGGACAGGAACCCTCGGCACAGATACGCAGTATTTT.

The chain combines TRBV30 with TRBJ1-3; no firm D call. V was cut by 1 base and J by 4 bases, with 14 bases left in between. The CDR3 is made up of 15 amino acids. Germline CDR1 reads GTSNPN; CDR2 reads SVGIG (reference sequence). The CDR3, as DNA: TGTGCCTGGAGTGAACCCTGGCCGCCCGGAAACACCATATATTTT. It specifies CAWSEPWPPGNTIYF.

The chain recombines TRBV5-4 with TRBJ2-3, with D possibly TRBD2 on 6 matching bases. The CDR3 has 15 amino acids. Germline CDR1 SGHNT, CDR2 YYREEE (reference sequence). Trimming took off 4 bases at V and 0 bases at J, with 12 bases between the two ends. The DNA for the CDR3 is TGTGCCAGCAGCGCAAATGGGGGGAGCACAGATACGCAGTATTTT. Protein sequence: CASSANGGSTDTQYF.

The chain couples TRBV20-1 to TRBJ1-1; no clear D gene. The V gene lost 6 bases and the J gene lost 8 bases, with 13 bases spanning the gap. This CDR3 region has 11 residues. Germline V CDR1 and CDR2: DFQATT, SNEGSKA (reference sequence). CDR3 nucleotide sequence: TGCAGTGCATCGGCAGAACAAGAAGCTTTCTTT. It encodes CSASAEQEAFF.

This clone has only one observation. The chain joins TRBV18 to TRBJ1-5; D unresolved. Germline V CDR1 and CDR2: KGHSH, LQKENI. The CDR3 runs to 17 residues. Trimming shortened V by 2 bases and J by 0 bases, and 14 bases separated the two germline ends. DNA of the CDR3: TGTGCCAGCTCACCAAATTTGGCAGGCCCTAGCAATCAGCCCCAGCATTTT. Its translation: CASSPNLAGPSNQPQHF.

This chain links TRBV18 with TRBJ1-1; D is possibly TRBD1 (5 bases). V lost 3 bases, J lost 7 bases, and 12 bases lay in between. From germline, CDR1 is KGHSH and CDR2 LQKENI. There are 13 residues in the CDR3. CDR3 region: CASSPLQGFEAFF. DNA of the CDR3: TGTGCCAGCTCACCCCTTCAGGGATTTGAAGCTTTCTTT.

The chain uses TRBV6-1 and TRBJ2-5; TRBD2 matches 12 bases. Germline lookup yields CDR1 MNHNS and CDR2 SASEGT. The trim removed 1 base at V and 4 bases at J, leaving 4 bases unmatched. CDR3 length: 16 amino acids. CDR3 in amino acids: CASSEGLAGEGETQYF. The DNA for the CDR3 is TGTGCCAGCAGTGAAGGACTAGCGGGAGAGGGAGAGACCCAGTACTTC.

Here the CDR3 DNA reads TGTGCCAGCAGCTTAGAAGCGGATTGGGGCTACACCTTC. Amino acids: CASSLEADWGYTF. This rearrangement joins TRBV7-8 to TRBJ1-2; D unclear. The germline CDR1 and CDR2 sequences are SGHVS and FQNEAQ. Trimming cost V 1 base and J 8 bases, with 11 bases left between them. CDR3 length: 13 residues. Filled out from reference TRBV7-8 and TRBJ1-2, the complete variable domain reads GAGVSQSPRYKVAKRGQDVALRCDPISGHVSLFWYQQALGQGPEFLTYFQNEAQLDKSGLPSDRFFAERPEGSVSTLKIQRTQQEDSAVYLCASSLEADWGYTFGSGTRLTVV.

The chain joins TRBV2 to TRBJ1-1, with a tentative D call TRBD1 (6 bases). The CDR3 contains 12 residues. V was pared by 7 bases and J by 6 bases, with 12 bases between. CDR1 is SNHLY and CDR2 is FYNNEI in the germline V gene. CDR3 sequence: CASMKGVPEAFF. The CDR3, as DNA: TGTGCCAGCATGAAGGGGGTCCCTGAAGCTTTCTTT.

The V call is TRBV6-6, the J call TRBJ1-2; TRBD1 agrees at 8 bases. CDR1 and CDR2 from the germline V gene are MNHNY and SVGAGI (reference sequence). Trimming took 4 bases from V and 8 from J; bases not matched to a gene: 6. CDR3 length equals 13 residues. CDR3 protein: CASSLDRVLGYTF. CDR3 DNA: TGTGCCAGCAGTTTGGACAGGGTATTGGGCTACACCTTC.